These 16 T cell receptor beta chains share one sample of origin, sequenced in a study of OX40 agonist ivuxolimab in advanced cancers. TCRdb's copy holds only in-frame clones and misses some; the assay was immunoSEQ multiplex PCR. Altogether around 90,000 clones are present, roughly nine tenths being singletons, with the ten largest covering roughly 2%. The sequenced sample was CD4+ or CD8+ T cells sorted from blood, obtained in a trial of the OX40 agonist ivuxolimab. These receptors originate from an adult with an advanced solid tumor such as melanoma, head and neck, liver or kidney cancer.

This chain connects TRBV7-9 to TRBJ2-1, with TRBD2 identical over 11 bases. The CDR3 totals 18 residues. CDR1 is SEHNR and CDR2 is FQNEAQ in the germline V gene (reference sequence). V was pared by 0 bases and J by 0 bases, with 4 bases of the junction left unmatched. CDR3 DNA: TGTGCCAGCAGCTTAGCTAGCGGGAGGGGCGGCTCCTACAATGAGCAGTTCTTC. Its translation: CASSLASGRGGSYNEQFF.

The V gene is TRBV30, the J gene TRBJ2-7; D is perhaps TRBD2 (5 bases). The CDR3 is made up of 12 amino acids. Trimming took off 0 bases at V and 7 bases at J, with 10 bases between the two ends. Germline CDR1 is GTSNPN and CDR2 is SVGIG (reference sequence). The CDR3 DNA is TGTGCCTGGAGTGTAGGGAGCGTGGAGCAGTACTTC. Translated, it gives CAWSVGSVEQYF.

V usage is TRBV28 and J usage is TRBJ2-1; 8 bases match TRBD2. The CDR3 has 16 residues. Per the germline V gene, CDR1 is MDHEN and CDR2 is SYDVKM. The J segment lost 4 bases and the V segment lost 6 bases, leaving 11 bases of the junction unmatched. DNA for the CDR3: TGTGCCAGCAGCCCGGGGGGGGCCGTGGGGTACAATGAGCAGTTCTTC. This codes for CASSPGGAVGYNEQFF.

The chain couples TRBV28 to TRBJ2-2, with 8 nucleotides matching TRBD2. The CDR3 contains 16 residues. Germline trimming cut 6 bases from V and 7 bases from J; bases unmatched to any gene: 13. Germline values: CDR1 MDHEN, CDR2 SYDVKM. CDR3 sequence (DNA): TGTGCCAGCAGGCAACTAGCGGCCTTTAGACACGGGGAGCTGTTTTTT. The encoded protein is CASRQLAAFRHGELFF.

The chain links TRBV2 to TRBJ1-1; TRBD1 agrees at 9 bases. Germline assignment: CDR1 SNHLY and CDR2 FYNNEI. After removal of 5 bases from V and 0 bases from J, the junction contained 4 bases not matched to a gene. This CDR3 is 15 amino acids long. The CDR3 protein is CASSRTGDVNTEAFF. In DNA, the CDR3 is TGTGCCAGCAGTCGGACAGGGGATGTGAACACTGAAGCTTTCTTT.

The chain carries TRBV28 and TRBJ1-2; no reliable D call. The germline V gene encodes CDR1 MDHEN and CDR2 SYDVKM. This CDR3 spans 14 amino acids. The ends were cut back, 3 bases at V and 7 bases at J, with 15 bases in the middle. The CDR3 reads CASSFGGVRAGYTF. CDR3 sequence (DNA): TGTGCCAGCAGTTTCGGCGGGGTTCGGGCTGGCTACACCTTC.

The chain recombines TRBV5-1 with TRBJ2-7, with 7 nucleotides matching TRBD2. Germline CDR1 is SGHRS and CDR2 is YFSETQ. CDR3 length: 15 residues. The V segment lost 2 bases and the J segment 2 bases; nucleotides outside the gene matches: 7. Written as DNA, the CDR3 is TGCGCCAGCAGCTTATTGTCTAGCGGAACCTACGAGCAGTACTTC. Encoded protein: CASSLLSSGTYEQYF.

This sequence joins TRBV7-8 and TRBJ1-1; D not resolved. CDR1 and CDR2 from the germline V gene are SGHVS and FQNEAQ. The CDR3 spans 13 residues. V lost 1 base and J lost 1, with 4 bases in between. The CDR3 DNA sequence: TGTGCCAGCAGCTTAGGTCGGAACACTGAAGCTTTCTTT. This gives the protein CASSLGRNTEAFF.

This chain uses TRBV10-3 with TRBJ2-3; no definite D call. This CDR3 comprises 14 residues. V was shortened by 4 bases and J by 2 bases, with 10 bases between the two germline ends. Germline-derived CDR1 and CDR2 are ENHRY and SYGVKD. The CDR3 DNA is TGTGCCATCAGTGGTTCACCTATCACAGATACGCAGTATTTT. Translation: CAISGSPITDTQYF.

This clone showed up just once. J is TRBJ1-2 and V is TRBV10-3; no reliable D call. Germline V gives CDR1 ENHRY, CDR2 SYGVKD. V lost 0 bases, J lost 5 bases, and 4 bases lay in between. The CDR3 is 12 amino acids. The CDR3 DNA is TGTGCCATCAGTGAGTCTAGGTATGGCTACACCTTC. Protein product: CAISESRYGYTF.

The chain joins TRBV28 to TRBJ1-2; D is perhaps TRBD1 (5 bases). The CDR3 is made up of 12 amino acids. Trimming took 6 bases from V and 5 from J, leaving 10 bases between them. The germline V gene encodes CDR1 MDHEN and CDR2 SYDVKM. DNA of the CDR3: TGTGCCAGCAGGCCAGGGCGGTATGGCTACACCTTC. This encodes CASRPGRYGYTF.

This clone was recorded only once. As DNA, the CDR3 is TGTGCCAGCACCCAGGGAATTTCACCCCTCCACTTT. It codes for CASTQGISPLHF. The chain is built from TRBV2 and TRBJ1-6; possibly TRBD1 for D (5 bases). V was shortened by 7 bases and J by 9 bases, with 10 bases between the two germline ends. The germline V gene encodes CDR1 SNHLY and CDR2 FYNNEI. This CDR3 is 12 amino acids long. The variable domain in full, completed from reference TRBV2 and TRBJ1-6, reads EPEVTQTPSHQVTQMGQEVILRCVPISNHLYFYWYRQILGQKVEFLVSFYNNEISEKSEIFDDQFSVERPDGSNFTLKIRSTKLEDSAMYFCASTQGISPLHFGNGTRLTVT.

The chain joins TRBV7-2 to TRBJ2-7; no clear D. V was pared by 5 bases and J by 1 base, with 9 bases between. The CDR3 covers 13 residues. Germline CDR1 and CDR2: SGHTA and FQGNSA. CDR3 coding DNA: TGTGCCAGCAGCAGAGACACGTCCTACGAGCAGTACTTC. Protein sequence: CASSRDTSYEQYF.

The chain employs TRBV28 and TRBJ1-4; no clear D. This CDR3 is built from 14 residues. The germline CDR1 and CDR2 sequences are MDHEN and SYDVKM. Trimming removed 5 bases at V and 7 bases at J, with 14 bases between. CDR3: CASSISVRGEKLFF. The CDR3 region has the DNA TGTGCCAGCAGTATATCGGTCAGAGGTGAAAAACTGTTTTTT.

This chain connects TRBV10-3 to TRBJ2-2, with 9 bases lining up with TRBD2. CDR3 size: 16 residues. Germline CDR1 and CDR2: ENHRY and SYGVKD. V lost 6 bases to trimming and J lost 1 base; unmatched junction nucleotides: 6. The chain's CDR3 is CAIRKGLAVNTGELFF. The CDR3 DNA is TGTGCCATCAGGAAGGGACTAGCAGTGAACACCGGGGAGCTGTTTTTT.

This chain connects TRBV28 to TRBJ2-2, with no clear D. This CDR3 is built from 14 residues. Between the trimmed V and J ends, which lost 5 bases and 4 bases, there was a span of 11 bases. Germline loops: CDR1 MDHEN, CDR2 SYDVKM. CDR3 amino acids: CASSPQWATGELFF. The DNA for the CDR3 is TGTGCCAGCAGTCCCCAGTGGGCCACCGGGGAGCTGTTTTTT.